The present T cell receptor beta chain was sequenced within a study of T-cell reconstitution after alpha-beta-depleted transplantation in children. Looked up from germline, CDR1 is KGHSH and CDR2 is LQKENI. The CDR3 extends over 14 amino acids. V lost 3 bases and J 0 bases, leaving 6 bases between the germline ends. Unique molecular identifiers were used to barcode this TCRbeta library. TCRdb reprocessed the PCR reads with MiXCR, giving one entry per CDR3 protein. Found here are about 980,000 distinct CDR3 sequences, about 31% of them singletons; the top ten hold under 30%. V is TRBV18 and J is TRBJ2-1; D gene uncertain. Specimen: PBMCs, mostly from graft donor cells, collected 360 days after TCRalphabeta/CD19-depleted stem cell transplant. The TCR was taken from a boy in the first two years of life who had a stem cell transplant for SCID, so the T cells may come from the graft donor. CDR3 sequence (DNA): TGTGCCAGCTCACCCACCTACTCCTACAATGAGCAGTTCTTC. This translates into CASSPTYSYNEQFF. The variable domain in full, with the rest retrieved from reference TRBV18 and TRBJ2-1, is NAGVMQNPRHLVRRRGQEARLRCSPMKGHSHVYWYRQLPEEGLKFMVYLQKENIIDESGMPKERFSAEFPKEGPSILRIQQVVRGDSAAYFCASSPTYSYNEQFFGPGTRLTVL.